This T cell receptor (beta chain) was recovered during a study of beta chain features in type 1 diabetes. Findings and limits, study-wide: For TCRB rearrangement, an influence of HLA type remained unresolved here. The study found moderately but significantly shorter TCRB CDR3s in all four CD4+ subsets of Type 1 diabetes patients.

Trimming stripped 2 bases from V and 3 bases from J, with 15 bases between. The CDR3 has 16 residues. Germline V gives CDR1 SGHNT, CDR2 YYREEE (reference sequence). cDNA synthesis used the whole RNA isolate, giving expressed TCRB sequences. Profiled with immunoSEQ multiplex PCR; TCRdb holds only in-frame clones, not every one. There are more than 95,000 clones in the sample; roughly a sixth occur only once, and 2.6% lies in the top ten. This clone has just one count. The antigen remains unidentified. The sequence was obtained from a man aged 18 to 30 with type 1 diabetes. V and J are TRBV5-4 and TRBJ2-1; a possible D gene is TRBD2 (6 bases). Source material: central memory CD4+ T cells from blood. Here the CDR3 DNA reads TGTGCCAGCAGCTTTCGGGGAGGTCCTATCTACAATGAGCAGTTCTTC. Protein: CASSFRGGPIYNEQFF.